This TCR beta chain was sequenced during a study of beta chain features in type 1 diabetes. Across the whole study: Sorted cells numbering 107,917,701 were examined across all samples.

Trimming removed 6 bases at V and 3 bases at J, with 8 bases between. CDR3 length equals 12 residues. The germline gives CDR1 SGHAT, CDR2 FQNNGV. In this sample, this clone turned up a few times. Antigen unknown. Whole-study results and caveats: Type 1 diabetes patients had fewer VDJ junction insertions and more deletions.

Reverse transcription of all isolated RNA meant that expressed TCRB transcripts were sequenced. Clones were sequenced by immunoSEQ multiplex PCR, and TCRdb holds only the in-frame ones, with some missing. The sample lists some 150,000 clones, 10% occurring once. The gene calls are TRBV11-2 and TRBJ1-2; D not resolved. The sample comprised naive CD4+ T cells from blood. The clonotype comes from a man aged 18 to 30 in good health. The CDR3 nucleotides are TGTGCCAGCAGTCATCGGGACTATGGCTACACCTTC. The encoded protein is CASSHRDYGYTF.